A selection of T cell receptor beta chains follows, all from one sample in a study of patients and donors after allogeneic stem cell transplantation. MiXCR, run by TCRdb on the RT-PCR reads, gives a single entry per CDR3 protein. The sample holds some 960,000 distinct CDR3 sequences, roughly 17% seen once. What was sequenced was blood, either unsorted or a sorted T cell fraction (not recorded which). These TCRs come from a human donor who was either an allogeneic HSCT recipient or a stem cell or donor lymphocyte infusion donor (not recorded which). It is not recorded whose cells these are; they may come from a transplant donor. The CDR3 runs from the conserved cysteine through the conserved F or W. The D gene is left open where the match is weak. Clone size is given for some rows only: seen once, a few or many times, or a class if the clone is expanded.

abundance: once; d_gene: NA; j_gene: TRBJ1-5; v_gene: TRBV2; CDR3nt: TGTGCCAGCAGTCAACCCACCGGGACATCATATAGCAATCAGCCCCAGCATTTT; CDR3aa: CASSQPTGTSYSNQPQHF
abundance: few; d_gene: NA; j_gene: TRBJ2-1; v_gene: TRBV12-3/TRBV12-4; CDR3nt: TGTGCCAGCACCGCGGGCGAGAATGAGCAGTTCTTC; CDR3aa: CASTAGENEQFF
abundance: few; d_gene: NA; j_gene: TRBJ1-1; v_gene: TRBV3-1; CDR3nt: TGTGCCAGCAGCCAAGGGAGGGGACGGTGGATGTCTGAAGCTTTCTTT; CDR3aa: CASSQGRGRWMSEAFF
abundance: many; d_gene: NA; j_gene: TRBJ2-2; v_gene: TRBV12-3/TRBV12-4; CDR3nt: TGTGCCAGCGGGAGTTCAACCGGGGAGCTGTTTTTT; CDR3aa: CASGSSTGELFF
abundance: few; d_gene: TRBD1; j_gene: TRBJ2-1; v_gene: TRBV12-3/TRBV12-4; CDR3nt: TGTGCCAGCAGTTTTAGGGACAGCCCTTCGGATGAGCAGTTCTTC; CDR3aa: CASSFRDSPSDEQFF
abundance: NA; d_gene: NA; j_gene: TRBJ2-1; v_gene: TRBV12-5; CDR3nt: TGTGCTAGTGCCCCCTTCCTCTACGGTGAGCAGTTCTTC; CDR3aa: CASAPFLYGEQFF
abundance: NA; d_gene: TRBD2; j_gene: TRBJ2-4; v_gene: TRBV3-1; CDR3nt: TGTGCCAGCAGCCAAGCTGGACTAGCGGGGGCCAAAAACATTCAGTACTTC; CDR3aa: CASSQAGLAGAKNIQYF
abundance: few; d_gene: TRBD2; j_gene: TRBJ2-5; v_gene: TRBV11-2; CDR3nt: TGTGCCAGCAGCCAGGGAGGGGCCCAGTACTTC; CDR3aa: CASSQGGAQYF
abundance: few; d_gene: NA; j_gene: TRBJ2-3; v_gene: TRBV11-3; CDR3nt: TGTGCCAGCAGCTTAGGTGGTGGCAGGGAGACAGATACGCAGTATTTT; CDR3aa: CASSLGGGRETDTQYF
abundance: few; d_gene: TRBD2; j_gene: TRBJ2-1; v_gene: TRBV5-1; CDR3nt: TGCGCCAGCAGCCGGACTAGCGGGGGGGCATACAATGAGCAGTTCTTC; CDR3aa: CASSRTSGGAYNEQFF
abundance: few; d_gene: NA; j_gene: TRBJ2-1; v_gene: TRBV13; CDR3nt: TGTGCCAGCAGCGCCACTAGCTCAAGCTCCTACAATGAGCAGTTCTTC; CDR3aa: CASSATSSSSYNEQFF